This T cell receptor beta chain appears in the sequencing data of a study of cytomegalovirus exposure and HLA in healthy donors. The CDR3 sequence is 14 residues long. The germline CDR1 and CDR2 sequences are MNHEY and SVGAGI. V dropped 2 bases and J dropped 8; count of bases not matched to a gene: 7. Primers for the PCR totalled 60 Vbeta and 13 Jbeta. Assay: immunoSEQ multiplex PCR; the TCRdb copy retains only in-frame clones and omits some. The repertoire has 85,000 to 130,000 clones, about 77% of them found once; the top ten carry more than 3%. The sample consisted of PBMCs. The gene calls are TRBV6-5 and TRBJ1-2; 8 bases line up with TRBD1. This TCR was recovered from a woman aged 50 to 60 in good health and CMV-seropositive. The CDR3 region has the DNA TGTGCCAGCAGTTACGGGCAGGGGGCGTTGGGCTACACCTTC. This translates into CASSYGQGALGYTF.